This record looks at one T cell receptor (beta chain) sequence and its context. The antigen is unknown. This sample is part of a study of cytomegalovirus exposure and HLA in healthy donors. Turning to the study itself: Of the donors genotyped, approximately 430 in all, 75% to 85% fell in the Caucasian-associated ancestry cluster.

The primer mix had 60 Vbeta and 13 Jbeta primers. Libraries were prepared by immunoSEQ multiplex PCR; TCRdb keeps only in-frame clonotypes and omits some of them. The sample's table shows some 52,000 clones. Findings and caveats of the study: TRBV6-2, TRBV6-3 and other indistinguishable V segments were excluded. Most TCR sequences were seen very rarely across donors, but some public TCRs occurred in many.

The CDR3 is made up of 16 amino acids. Germline-derived CDR1 and CDR2 are SGHAT and FQNNGV. Trimming shortened V by 5 bases and J by 0 bases, and 16 bases separated the two germline ends. The V and J genes are TRBV11-2 and TRBJ1-2, with a possible D match to TRBD1 (6 bases). The receptor comes from an older woman in good health and CMV-seropositive. The sequenced sample was PBMCs. The CDR3 loop is CASSLIQGPANYGYTF. CDR3 in DNA: TGTGCCAGCAGCCTCATACAGGGCCCTGCTAACTATGGCTACACCTTC.